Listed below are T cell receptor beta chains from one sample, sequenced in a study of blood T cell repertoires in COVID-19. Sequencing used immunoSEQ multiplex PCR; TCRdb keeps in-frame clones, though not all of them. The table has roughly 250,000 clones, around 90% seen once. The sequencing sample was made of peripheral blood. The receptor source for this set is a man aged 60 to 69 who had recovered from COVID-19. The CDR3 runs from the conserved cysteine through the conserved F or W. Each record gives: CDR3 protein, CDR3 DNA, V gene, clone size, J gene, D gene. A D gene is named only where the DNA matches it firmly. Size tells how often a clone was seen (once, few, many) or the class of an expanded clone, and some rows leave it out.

CDR3aa: CASSYSGRGDSPLHF
CDR3nt: TGTGCCAGCAGTTACAGTGGGCGGGGGGATTCACCCCTCCACTTT
v_gene: TRBV6-5
abundance: .
j_gene: TRBJ1-6
d_gene: .

CDR3aa: CASSVTAANTGELFF
CDR3nt: TGCGCCAGCAGCGTGACAGCTGCGAACACCGGGGAGCTGTTTTTT
v_gene: TRBV5-1
abundance: .
j_gene: TRBJ2-2
d_gene: .

CDR3aa: CASSPQEGPLVF
CDR3nt: TGTGCCAGCTCACCACAGGAGGGACCGCTTGTTTTT
v_gene: TRBV18
abundance: .
j_gene: TRBJ2-3
d_gene: .

CDR3aa: CASRQSGGGLGEQYF
CDR3nt: TGTGCCAGCAGACAAAGCGGGGGGGGTTTGGGAGAGCAGTACTTC
v_gene: TRBV7-2
abundance: few
j_gene: TRBJ2-7
d_gene: TRBD2

CDR3aa: CASSELTGELFF
CDR3nt: TGTGCCAGCAGTGAACTAACCGGGGAGCTGTTTTTT
v_gene: TRBV6-1
abundance: .
j_gene: TRBJ2-2
d_gene: .

CDR3aa: CASRVGEKLFF
CDR3nt: TGTGCCAGCCGGGTGGGTGAAAAACTGTTTTTT
v_gene: TRBV6-6
abundance: .
j_gene: TRBJ1-4
d_gene: .

CDR3aa: CATSDPGTAGDTQYF
CDR3nt: TGTGCCACCAGTGACCCGGGGACAGCGGGAGATACGCAGTATTTT
v_gene: TRBV24-1
abundance: .
j_gene: TRBJ2-3
d_gene: .

CDR3aa: CASSRTRFSYNEQFF
CDR3nt: TGTGCCAGTAGTCGAACCCGGTTCTCCTACAATGAGCAGTTCTTC
v_gene: TRBV19
abundance: .
j_gene: TRBJ2-1
d_gene: .

CDR3aa: CASSPGQGNSPLHF
CDR3nt: TGCGCCAGCAGCCCCGGACAGGGTAATTCACCCCTCCACTTT
v_gene: TRBV4-1
abundance: .
j_gene: TRBJ1-6
d_gene: TRBD1

CDR3aa: CASGGIVGEKLFF
CDR3nt: TGTGCCAGCGGAGGGATTGTGGGTGAAAAACTGTTTTTT
v_gene: TRBV12-3/TRBV12-4
abundance: .
j_gene: TRBJ1-4
d_gene: .

CDR3aa: CATSRAKGLAGGLRTDTQYF
CDR3nt: TGTGCCACCAGCAGAGCCAAGGGACTAGCGGGGGGACTCCGCACAGATACGCAGTATTTT
v_gene: TRBV15
abundance: .
j_gene: TRBJ2-3
d_gene: TRBD2

CDR3aa: CASSLVEAGSGQFF
CDR3nt: TGTGCCAGCAGCTTAGTTGAGGCAGGGTCAGGGCAGTTCTTC
v_gene: TRBV7-2
abundance: .
j_gene: TRBJ2-1
d_gene: .

CDR3aa: CASSFRGNAGGRDEQFF
CDR3nt: TGTGCCAGCAGCTTCCGAGGAAATGCGGGGGGGCGGGATGAGCAGTTCTTC
v_gene: TRBV11-2
abundance: .
j_gene: TRBJ2-1
d_gene: TRBD2

CDR3aa: CASSLGGGLETQYF
CDR3nt: TGTGCCAGCAGCCTTGGGGGGGGGCTGGAGACCCAGTACTTC
v_gene: TRBV7-9
abundance: .
j_gene: TRBJ2-5
d_gene: .

CDR3aa: CASSYRDYPDTQYF
CDR3nt: TGTGCCAGCAGCTACCGGGACTACCCAGATACGCAGTATTTT
v_gene: TRBV7-8
abundance: .
j_gene: TRBJ2-3
d_gene: TRBD2

CDR3aa: CASSDRSQYEQYF
CDR3nt: TGTGCCAGCAGTGACAGGTCCCAATACGAGCAGTACTTC
v_gene: TRBV2
abundance: .
j_gene: TRBJ2-7
d_gene: .

CDR3aa: CASSTRSSYNSPLHF
CDR3nt: TGTGCCAGCAGTACGAGAAGCTCCTATAATTCACCCCTCCACTTT
v_gene: TRBV6-5
abundance: .
j_gene: TRBJ1-6
d_gene: .

CDR3aa: CASSQGLRLAGQFF
CDR3nt: TGTGCCAGCAGCCAAGGTTTAAGACTAGCGGGGCAGTTCTTC
v_gene: TRBV3-1/TRBV3-2
abundance: .
j_gene: TRBJ2-1
d_gene: TRBD2

CDR3aa: CASSLAGVDTDTQYF
CDR3nt: TGCGCCAGCAGTCTAGCGGGGGTAGACACAGATACGCAGTATTTT
v_gene: TRBV5-1
abundance: .
j_gene: TRBJ2-3
d_gene: TRBD2

CDR3aa: CASSLIGVQPQHF
CDR3nt: TGTGCCAGCAGTTTAATCGGGGTTCAGCCCCAGCATTTT
v_gene: TRBV27
abundance: .
j_gene: TRBJ1-5
d_gene: .

CDR3aa: CASSLAKGAFGYTF
CDR3nt: TGTGCCAGCAGCCTAGCTAAGGGGGCGTTTGGCTACACCTTC
v_gene: TRBV4-2
abundance: .
j_gene: TRBJ1-2
d_gene: TRBD1

CDR3aa: CASSEPGQPQHF
CDR3nt: TGTGCCAGCAGTGAGCCGGGTCAGCCCCAGCATTTT
v_gene: TRBV6-2/TRBV6-3
abundance: .
j_gene: TRBJ1-5
d_gene: .

CDR3aa: CASAGTGGTEAFF
CDR3nt: TGTGCCAGCGCCGGGACAGGGGGTACTGAAGCTTTCTTT
v_gene: TRBV6-5
abundance: .
j_gene: TRBJ1-1
d_gene: TRBD1

CDR3aa: CASSTPGTGYYGYTF
CDR3nt: TGTGCCAGTAGTACCCCCGGGACAGGGTACTATGGCTACACCTTC
v_gene: TRBV19
abundance: .
j_gene: TRBJ1-2
d_gene: TRBD1

CDR3aa: CASRQGFHEQYF
CDR3nt: TGCGCCAGCAGACAGGGATTCCACGAGCAGTACTTC
v_gene: TRBV5-1
abundance: few
j_gene: TRBJ2-7
d_gene: .

CDR3aa: CASSSGRTNSLSQPQHF
CDR3nt: TGTGCCAGCAGCTCTGGGAGGACCAACTCGCTCTCTCAGCCCCAGCATTTT
v_gene: TRBV7-8
abundance: once
j_gene: TRBJ1-5
d_gene: .

CDR3aa: CAIIPDGGNEQFF
CDR3nt: TGTGCCATCATCCCCGACGGAGGAAATGAGCAGTTCTTC
v_gene: TRBV10-3
abundance: .
j_gene: TRBJ2-1
d_gene: .

CDR3aa: CASSTYSGANVLTF
CDR3nt: TGTGCCAGTAGTACCTACTCTGGGGCCAACGTCCTGACTTTC
v_gene: TRBV19
abundance: .
j_gene: TRBJ2-6
d_gene: .

CDR3aa: CASNYRTGTNTGELFF
CDR3nt: TGTGCCAGCAACTATCGGACAGGAACGAACACCGGGGAGCTGTTTTTT
v_gene: TRBV6-6
abundance: .
j_gene: TRBJ2-2
d_gene: TRBD1

CDR3aa: CARWGHMSNQPQHF
CDR3nt: TGTGCCCGCTGGGGCCACATGAGCAATCAGCCCCAGCATTTT
v_gene: TRBV25-1
abundance: .
j_gene: TRBJ1-5
d_gene: .

CDR3aa: CAWSSRPGTGGLERGYTF
CDR3nt: TGTGCCTGGAGCTCACGTCCCGGGACAGGGGGCCTAGAGCGTGGCTACACCTTC
v_gene: TRBV30
abundance: .
j_gene: TRBJ1-2
d_gene: TRBD1

CDR3aa: CASSLSGGQPQHF
CDR3nt: TGTGCCAGCAGTTTATCAGGGGGTCAGCCCCAGCATTTT
v_gene: TRBV28
abundance: .
j_gene: TRBJ1-5
d_gene: TRBD1

CDR3aa: CASSPTGVSPLHF
CDR3nt: TGTGCCAGCAGCCCTACAGGGGTTTCACCCCTCCACTTT
v_gene: TRBV7-9
abundance: once
j_gene: TRBJ1-6
d_gene: TRBD1

CDR3aa: CASSPGKSYGYTF
CDR3nt: TGCGCCAGCAGCCCCGGGAAGAGCTATGGCTACACCTTC
v_gene: TRBV5-1
abundance: .
j_gene: TRBJ1-2
d_gene: .

CDR3aa: CASSPGTQYQETQYF
CDR3nt: TGTGCCAGCAGCCCTGGGACTCAGTACCAAGAGACCCAGTACTTC
v_gene: TRBV7-9
abundance: once
j_gene: TRBJ2-5
d_gene: .

CDR3aa: CASSYRTGNNSPLHF
CDR3nt: TGTGCCAGCAGCTATAGGACAGGGAATAATTCACCCCTCCACTTT
v_gene: TRBV6-5
abundance: .
j_gene: TRBJ1-6
d_gene: TRBD1

CDR3aa: CASSLALGPPYNEQFF
CDR3nt: TGTGCCAGCAGCTTAGCCCTGGGGCCACCCTACAATGAGCAGTTCTTC
v_gene: TRBV11-3
abundance: .
j_gene: TRBJ2-1
d_gene: .

CDR3aa: CASSDTGQGVGETQYF
CDR3nt: TGTGCCAGCAGCGACACAGGACAGGGGGTAGGAGAGACCCAGTACTTC
v_gene: TRBV3-1/TRBV3-2
abundance: once
j_gene: TRBJ2-5
d_gene: TRBD1

CDR3aa: CASSPLTGGNQPQHF
CDR3nt: TGTGCCAGCAGCCCCCTAACAGGGGGAAATCAGCCCCAGCATTTT
v_gene: TRBV14
abundance: .
j_gene: TRBJ1-5
d_gene: TRBD1

CDR3aa: CASSLGAGDNQPQHF
CDR3nt: TGTGCCAGCAGTTTGGGGGCAGGGGACAATCAGCCCCAGCATTTT
v_gene: TRBV28
abundance: once
j_gene: TRBJ1-5
d_gene: .

CDR3aa: CAWSGTGGASLHF
CDR3nt: TGTGCCTGGAGTGGGACAGGTGGAGCATCCCTCCACTTT
v_gene: TRBV30
abundance: .
j_gene: TRBJ1-6
d_gene: TRBD1

CDR3aa: CASSFTGTNEKLFF
CDR3nt: TGTGCCAGCAGTTTCACAGGAACCAATGAAAAACTGTTTTTT
v_gene: TRBV6-2/TRBV6-3
abundance: .
j_gene: TRBJ1-4
d_gene: .

CDR3aa: CASSENYNEQFF
CDR3nt: TGCGCCAGCAGCGAGAATTACAATGAGCAGTTCTTC
v_gene: TRBV5-1
abundance: .
j_gene: TRBJ2-1
d_gene: .

CDR3aa: CASSVVVDSPLHF
CDR3nt: TGTGCCAGCAGCGTAGTAGTGGATTCACCCCTCCACTTT
v_gene: TRBV9
abundance: few
j_gene: TRBJ1-6
d_gene: .

CDR3aa: CASSDDPDILNEKLFF
CDR3nt: TGCGCCAGCAGTGACGATCCCGACATACTTAATGAAAAACTGTTTTTT
v_gene: TRBV10-2
abundance: .
j_gene: TRBJ1-4
d_gene: .

CDR3aa: CASSFGTPYLDTQYF
CDR3nt: TGTGCCAGCAGTTTCGGGACTCCATACCTAGATACGCAGTATTTT
v_gene: TRBV27
abundance: .
j_gene: TRBJ2-3
d_gene: .

CDR3aa: CASSELPGSTEAFF
CDR3nt: TGTGCCAGCAGTGAATTACCGGGTTCCACTGAAGCTTTCTTT
v_gene: TRBV25-1
abundance: .
j_gene: TRBJ1-1
d_gene: .

CDR3aa: CSVLGQGLSYEQYF
CDR3nt: TGCAGCGTCCTGGGACAGGGATTATCCTACGAGCAGTACTTC
v_gene: TRBV29-1
abundance: .
j_gene: TRBJ2-7
d_gene: TRBD1

CDR3aa: CASSLARRGAMNTEAFF
CDR3nt: TGCGCCAGCAGCTTGGCTCGCAGGGGGGCCATGAACACTGAAGCTTTCTTT
v_gene: TRBV5-1
abundance: once
j_gene: TRBJ1-1
d_gene: TRBD1